The rows below give T cell receptor beta chains drawn from one sample of a study of cytomegalovirus exposure and HLA in healthy donors. Data came from immunoSEQ multiplex PCR; TCRdb stores just in-frame clones and leaves some out. The data contain about 150,000 clones, about four fifths of them seen just once; the ten biggest clones take up about 8.3%. Sequencing was carried out using PBMCs. These receptors were obtained from a young man in good health and CMV-seropositive. Each CDR3 is given with its conserved first and last residue. The D gene is left open where the match is weak. Where a row states a size, it is once, few, many or the class of an expanded clone; other rows omit it.

>TRBD2|.|TRBV7-2|TRBJ2-1
CASSRTSGGFSSYNEQFF
TGTGCCAGCAGCCGGACTAGCGGGGGCTTTAGCTCCTACAATGAGCAGTTCTTC
>TRBD1|.|TRBV6-1|TRBJ2-1
CASSVLGTGGNEQFF
TGTGCCAGCAGTGTACTTGGGACAGGGGGGAATGAGCAGTTCTTC
>.|.|TRBV5-1|TRBJ2-1
CASSLGSGVVEQFF
TGCGCCAGCAGCTTGGGGTCAGGGGTGGTTGAGCAGTTCTTC
>.|.|TRBV2|TRBJ2-2
CASDSTGIRPGELFF
TGTGCCAGCGACTCTACAGGGATTCGGCCCGGGGAGCTGTTTTTT
>TRBD1|.|TRBV2|TRBJ1-5
CASSKDRAGNQPQHF
TGTGCCAGCAGTAAAGACAGGGCGGGCAATCAGCCCCAGCATTTT
>.|.|TRBV9|TRBJ1-6
CASSVAPGNSPLHF
TGTGCCAGCAGCGTCGCCCCCGGGAATTCACCCCTCCACTTT
>TRBD2|few|TRBV5-1|TRBJ2-3
CASSLQLAGPSDTQYF
TGCGCCAGCAGCTTGCAGTTAGCGGGGCCTTCAGATACGCAGTATTTT
>.|.|TRBV9|TRBJ2-3
CASSPRTDTQYF
TGTGCCAGCAGCCCGAGGACAGATACGCAGTATTTT
>.|.|TRBV5-1|TRBJ2-5
CASSFTGETQYF
TGCGCCAGCAGCTTCACAGGGGAGACCCAGTACTTC
>.|.|TRBV27|TRBJ1-5
CASRPFGPGGNQPQHF
TGTGCCAGCAGACCCTTCGGGCCTGGAGGGAATCAGCCCCAGCATTTT
>.|.|TRBV27|TRBJ2-1
CASSPSPNEQFF
TGTGCCAGCAGTCCTTCCCCCAATGAGCAGTTCTTC
>.|few|TRBV5-4|TRBJ1-4
CASSLQTNEKLFF
TGTGCCAGCAGCTTGCAGACTAATGAAAAACTGTTTTTT
>TRBD2|.|TRBV4-3|TRBJ2-2
CASSQGSGGVHTGELFF
TGCGCCAGCAGCCAAGGGTCGGGGGGGGTGCACACCGGGGAGCTGTTTTTT
>TRBD1|once|TRBV5-8|TRBJ1-5
CASSLDTGTGNQPQHF
TGTGCCAGCAGCTTGGACACCGGGACAGGGAATCAGCCCCAGCATTTT
>TRBD2|.|TRBV2|TRBJ2-5
CATKTSTETQYF
TGTGCCACCAAGACTAGCACGGAGACCCAGTACTTC
>TRBD2|.|TRBV6-5|TRBJ2-2
CASRGLAANTGELFF
TGTGCCAGCAGGGGACTAGCTGCGAACACCGGGGAGCTGTTTTTT
>.|.|TRBV7-9|TRBJ2-5
CASSLRGGETQYF
TGTGCCAGCAGCTTACGGGGAGGCGAGACCCAGTACTTC
>TRBD1|.|TRBV7-8|TRBJ1-2
CASSFSSRGLSGYTF
TGTGCCAGCAGCTTCAGTTCCAGGGGGCTGTCTGGCTACACCTTC
>TRBD1|.|TRBV25-1|TRBJ1-3
CASSGTGAAGNTIYF
TGTGCCAGCAGTGGGACAGGGGCTGCTGGAAACACCATATATTTT
>.|.|TRBV19|TRBJ1-6
CASSEDRGTYNSPLHF
TGTGCCAGTAGTGAGGACCGGGGAACCTATAATTCACCCCTCCACTTT
>TRBD1|once|TRBV6-1|TRBJ1-2
CASNLDRVALGYTF
TGTGCCAGCAACCTGGACAGGGTCGCCTTAGGCTACACCTTC
>.|.|TRBV27|TRBJ1-6
CASSLIFSSYNSPLHF
TGTGCCAGCAGTTTAATTTTTAGCTCCTATAATTCACCCCTCCACTTT
>.|.|TRBV20-1|TRBJ2-1
CSVEATLKQFF
TGCAGTGTCGAGGCGACTTTAAAGCAGTTCTTC
>TRBD1|.|TRBV7-9|TRBJ2-4
CASSIPGTGEGKNIQYF
TGTGCCAGCAGCATCCCCGGGACAGGGGAAGGCAAAAACATTCAGTACTTC
>TRBD2|.|TRBV5-1|TRBJ2-3
CASSLGTRTDTQYF
TGCGCCAGCAGCTTGGGGACTAGAACAGATACGCAGTATTTT
>.|.|TRBV29-1|TRBJ1-2
CSVNQGSYGYTF
TGCAGCGTTAACCAGGGATCCTATGGCTACACCTTC
>TRBD2|.|TRBV6-4|TRBJ2-2
CASSPRWEGEAGELFF
TGTGCCAGCAGCCCCCGGTGGGAGGGAGAGGCCGGGGAGCTGTTTTTT
>TRBD2|few|TRBV9|TRBJ2-1
CASSVELAVYNEQFF
TGTGCCAGCAGCGTAGAACTAGCGGTTTACAATGAGCAGTTCTTC
>TRBD2|.|TRBV29-1|TRBJ2-3
CSVVGGGAVDTQYF
TGCAGCGTTGTTGGCGGGGGGGCCGTTGATACGCAGTATTTT
>TRBD2|.|TRBV6-1|TRBJ2-7
CASSGGLAGGEGGSYEQYF
TGTGCCAGCAGTGGGGGACTAGCGGGAGGGGAGGGGGGATCCTACGAGCAGTACTTC
>TRBD1|.|TRBV5-1|TRBJ2-5
CASSGTGVQTQYF
TGCGCCAGCAGCGGAACAGGGGTGCAGACCCAGTACTTC
>.|.|TRBV28|TRBJ1-4
CASSLEGATNEKLFF
TGTGCCAGCAGTTTAGAGGGAGCAACTAATGAAAAACTGTTTTTT
>.|.|TRBV28|TRBJ1-4
CASSLGAVTNEKLFF
TGTGCCAGCAGTTTGGGGGCAGTAACTAATGAAAAACTGTTTTTT
>TRBD1|.|TRBV28|TRBJ1-5
CASGPGQGASQPQHF
TGTGCCAGCGGTCCGGGACAGGGGGCTAGTCAGCCCCAGCATTTT
>TRBD1|.|TRBV6-1|TRBJ1-1
CASIQTGRVTEAFF
TGTGCCAGCATCCAGACAGGGAGAGTCACTGAAGCTTTCTTT
>TRBD1|.|TRBV4-3|TRBJ1-1
CASSPDRGFTEAFF
TGCGCCAGCAGCCCGGACAGGGGGTTCACTGAAGCTTTCTTT
>.|few|TRBV5-6|TRBJ1-3
CASSSWAWGAGNTIYF
TGTGCCAGCAGCTCCTGGGCCTGGGGCGCGGGAAACACCATATATTTT
>.|.|TRBV30|TRBJ1-3
CAWTKGGSGNTIYF
TGTGCCTGGACAAAAGGGGGCTCTGGAAACACCATATATTTT
>TRBD1|.|TRBV6-4|TRBJ2-7
CASSRNDRGNYEQYF
TGTGCCAGCAGCCGCAATGACAGGGGGAATTACGAGCAGTACTTC
>TRBD1|medium-sized|TRBV19|TRBJ2-7
CATLGSGGTGPHEQYF
TGTGCCACCTTAGGGTCTGGGGGGACAGGGCCCCACGAGCAGTACTTC
>.|.|TRBV28|TRBJ1-6
CASSAGSRNSPLHF
TGTGCCAGCAGCGCCGGGAGCAGGAATTCACCCCTCCACTTT
>.|.|TRBV4-2|TRBJ2-6
CASSQEGGSGANVLTF
TGTGCCAGCAGCCAAGAGGGGGGCTCTGGGGCCAACGTCCTGACTTTC
>TRBD1|.|TRBV28|TRBJ1-2
CASSPWDRGNYGYTF
TGTGCCAGCAGCCCCTGGGACAGGGGGAACTATGGCTACACCTTC
>.|.|TRBV4-3|TRBJ1-2
CASSQDFEADYYYGYTF
TGCGCCAGCAGCCAAGATTTTGAGGCGGACTATTACTATGGCTACACCTTC
>TRBD2|.|TRBV7-9|TRBJ2-5
CASSLLAGGETQYF
TGTGCCAGCAGCCTATTAGCGGGAGGGGAGACCCAGTACTTC
>TRBD2|.|TRBV4-1|TRBJ2-7
CASSQGPLAGIGLEQYF
TGCGCCAGCAGCCAGGGCCCACTAGCGGGAATCGGTCTCGAGCAGTACTTC
>.|once|TRBV7-9|TRBJ2-7
CASSSSGEHPGRDEQYF
TGTGCCAGCAGCTCCTCAGGGGAGCACCCAGGGAGGGACGAGCAGTACTTC
>.|.|TRBV11-3|TRBJ2-1
CASSLAGANEQFF
TGTGCCAGCAGCTTAGCGGGAGCCAATGAGCAGTTCTTC
>TRBD1|once|TRBV7-6|TRBJ1-6
CASSYEPGQGDNSPLHF
TGTGCCAGCAGCTATGAACCGGGACAGGGGGATAATTCACCCCTCCACTTT
>TRBD2|.|TRBV27|TRBJ2-3
CASSLSLGLAGTDTQYF
TGTGCCAGCAGCCTCTCCCTGGGACTAGCGGGGACAGATACGCAGTATTTT
>TRBD1|.|TRBV7-9|TRBJ1-2
CATPRGGQTNYGYTF
TGTGCCACCCCCCGGGGGGGACAGACTAACTATGGCTACACCTTC